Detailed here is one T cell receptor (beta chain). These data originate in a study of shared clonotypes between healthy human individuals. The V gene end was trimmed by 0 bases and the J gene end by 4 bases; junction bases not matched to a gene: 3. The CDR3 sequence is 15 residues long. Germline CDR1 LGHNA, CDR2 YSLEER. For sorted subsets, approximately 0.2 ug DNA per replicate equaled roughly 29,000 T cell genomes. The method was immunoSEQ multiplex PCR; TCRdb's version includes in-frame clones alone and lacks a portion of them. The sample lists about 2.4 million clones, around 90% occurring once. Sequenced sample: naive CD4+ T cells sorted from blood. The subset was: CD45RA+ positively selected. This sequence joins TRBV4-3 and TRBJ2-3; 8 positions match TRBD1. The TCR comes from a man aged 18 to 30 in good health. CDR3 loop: CASSQDRGRPDTQYF. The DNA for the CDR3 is TGCGCCAGCAGCCAAGACAGGGGGCGCCCAGATACGCAGTATTTT.